These 14 T cell receptor beta chains originate from one sample sequenced in a study of OX40 agonist ivuxolimab in advanced cancers. The repertoire was sequenced with immunoSEQ multiplex PCR; TCRdb's copy has only in-frame clones and lacks some. The sample holds about 83,000 clones, about 88% seen once. The input for sequencing was CD4+ or CD8+ T cells sorted from blood, taken in a trial of the OX40 agonist ivuxolimab. Source of these receptors: an adult with an advanced solid tumor such as melanoma, head and neck, liver or kidney cancer.

This chain uses TRBV5-5 with TRBJ2-7, with 10 bases matching TRBD1. Germline-derived CDR1 and CDR2 are SGHKS and YYEKEE (reference sequence). This CDR3 has 13 amino acids. J lost 6 bases, V lost 4 bases, and 4 bases had no gene match. CDR3 loop: CASSVGQGPEQYF. The CDR3, as DNA: TGTGCCAGCAGCGTGGGACAGGGGCCCGAGCAGTACTTC.

The CDR3 here is CASSLNSLRAPLHF. The CDR3 DNA follows: TGTGCCAGCAGCTTAAATAGCCTAAGGGCACCCCTCCACTTT. This rearrangement joins TRBV7-2 to TRBJ1-6; D uncertain. Germline-derived CDR1 and CDR2 are SGHTA and FQGNSA. CDR3 length equals 14 residues. Trimming removed 2 bases from V and 11 bases from J, with 13 bases in between.

This sequence joins TRBV4-1 and TRBJ2-6, with D unresolved. Trimming removed 4 bases at V and 0 bases at J, with 13 bases between. The CDR3 totals 17 residues. CDR1 is MGHRA, CDR2 YSYEKL, per germline. CDR3 nucleotide sequence: TGCGCCAGCAGCCTGGCCGGGTCATACTCTGGGGCCAACGTCCTGACTTTC. Translating gives CASSLAGSYSGANVLTF.

The CDR3 here is CASSVEGRTNEKLFF. The CDR3 DNA is TGTGCCAGCAGTGTGGAGGGCAGGACTAATGAAAAACTGTTTTTT. This rearrangement joins TRBV2 to TRBJ1-4; D remains unclear. The V end lost 4 bases, the J end lost 2 bases, and 11 bases lay between the germline ends. The CDR3 is 15 residues long. CDR1 is SNHLY and CDR2 is FYNNEI in the germline V gene.

On this clone itself: Other nucleotide sequences from this sample produce the same CDR3. The CDR3 sequence is CASSRNYGYTF. The CDR3 region has the DNA TGTGCCAGTAGTCGGAACTATGGCTACACCTTC. The chain combines TRBV19 with TRBJ1-2; D remains unclear. Deletions cut 5 bases from V and 2 bases from J, with 3 bases between. Germline V gene data show CDR1 as LNHDA and CDR2 as SQIVND (reference sequence). The CDR3 is made up of 11 amino acids.

The chain links TRBV5-1 to TRBJ1-1, with no clear D. Looked up from germline, CDR1 is SGHRS and CDR2 is YFSETQ. CDR3 length equals 15 residues. The V gene lost 0 bases and the J gene lost 0 bases, with 9 bases spanning the gap. CDR3 residues: CASSLGDGLNTEAFF. DNA of the CDR3: TGCGCCAGCAGCTTGGGTGACGGACTGAACACTGAAGCTTTCTTT.

V and J are TRBV6-6 and TRBJ2-7, with a tentative D call TRBD2 (6 bases). CDR3 length equals 15 residues. V shed 4 bases and J shed 7 bases, with 20 bases lying between them. Germline CDR1 and CDR2: MNHNY and SVGAGI (reference sequence). The CDR3 loop reads CASSSAGTGPKEQYF. In DNA form, the CDR3 reads TGTGCCAGCAGTTCCGCCGGGACTGGCCCGAAGGAGCAGTACTTC.

This rearrangement joins TRBV19 to TRBJ1-1; D unresolved. CDR1 and CDR2 (germline): LNHDA, SQIVND (reference sequence). The CDR3 spans 13 residues. V was pared by 6 bases and J by 0 bases, with 8 bases between. This chain's CDR3 is CASSDGMNTEAFF. Written as DNA, the CDR3 is TGTGCCAGTAGCGACGGAATGAACACTGAAGCTTTCTTT.

The chain has TRBV4-1 and TRBJ1-1; unclear D gene. The germline V and J ends were trimmed by 1 base and 4 bases, with 13 bases remaining between them. This CDR3 region has 15 residues. The germline gives CDR1 MGHRA, CDR2 YSYEKL. The CDR3 reads CASSQAHPQFTEAFF. The CDR3 bases are TGCGCCAGCAGCCAAGCCCACCCACAATTCACTGAAGCTTTCTTT.

The chain links TRBV9 to TRBJ1-1; 9 bases map to TRBD1. The CDR3 is 15 residues long. CDR1 is SGDLS and CDR2 is YYNGEE in the germline V gene. V trimming: 3 bases; J trimming: 4 bases; junction bases outside the gene matches: 7. This CDR3 is CASSGGTGRITEAFF. CDR3 coding DNA: TGTGCCAGCAGCGGGGGGACAGGGCGGATCACTGAAGCTTTCTTT.

The gene calls are TRBV7-9 and TRBJ2-7, with 7 bases identical to TRBD1. The CDR3 consists of 14 residues. Germline assignment: CDR1 SEHNR and CDR2 FQNEAQ (reference sequence). V shed 3 bases and J 1 base; nucleotides not matched to a gene: 3. DNA for the CDR3: TGTGCCAGCAGCTTGGGCAGGGGGTCCTACGAGCAGTACTTC. This encodes CASSLGRGSYEQYF.

The rearrangement joins TRBV30 to TRBJ2-7; D possibly corresponds to TRBD2 (6 bases). V was pared by 2 bases and J by 6 bases, with 20 bases between. CDR3 length: 15 amino acids. The germline gives CDR1 GTSNPN, CDR2 SVGIG (reference sequence). CDR3 in amino acids: CAWSTGFGGVGEQYF. The CDR3 nucleotides read TGTGCCTGGAGTACTGGGTTCGGAGGGGTTGGCGAGCAGTACTTC.

The genes are TRBV7-9 and TRBJ1-1; D is perhaps TRBD1 (5 bases). Trimming stripped 1 base from V and 6 bases from J, with 9 bases between. This CDR3 has 13 residues. CDR1 SEHNR and CDR2 FQNEAQ come from the germline V gene (reference sequence). CDR3 nucleotides: TGTGCCAGCAGCTTAGGGGGCGTCCCTGAAGCTTTCTTT. This translates into CASSLGGVPEAFF.

The V and J genes are TRBV6-1 and TRBJ1-2, with 8 nucleotides matching TRBD1. Trimming removed 3 bases from V and 6 bases from J; junction bases left unmatched: 6. The CDR3 runs 14 residues. Germline lookup yields CDR1 MNHNS and CDR2 SASEGT. CDR3 loop: CASSEQGAKDGYTF. CDR3 nucleotides: TGTGCCAGCAGTGAGCAGGGGGCGAAGGATGGCTACACCTTC.